A single sample gave rise to the 14 T cell receptor beta chains below, sequenced in a study of siplizumab effects on memory and regulatory T cells. Sequencing was performed with immunoSEQ multiplex PCR; in TCRdb, only in-frame clones are kept and a portion is missing. The profile shows 70,000 or so clones, more than 80% of them singletons. Material: CD8+ T cells sorted from blood. The receptors come from a human donor in good health.

This chain connects TRBV9 to TRBJ2-7, with D perhaps TRBD1 (5 bases). Germline CDR1 SGDLS, CDR2 YYNGEE. V lost 0 bases, J lost 1 base, and 11 bases lay in between. The CDR3 is 15 residues long. CDR3: CASSVGPGKSYEQYF. CDR3 DNA sequence: TGTGCCAGCAGCGTAGGGCCAGGGAAATCCTACGAGCAGTACTTC.

The rearrangement links TRBV29-1 to TRBJ1-2, with D unclear. The V gene's germline CDR1 is SQVTM and CDR2 ANQGSEA. The length of the CDR3 is 11 residues. Trimming removed 0 bases from V and 4 bases from J, with 3 bases in between. DNA for the CDR3: TGCAGCGTTGAAGACGTCTATGGCTACACCTTC. Translation gives CSVEDVYGYTF.

The V call is TRBV5-6, the J call TRBJ1-1; D uncertain. The CDR3 runs 14 residues. The V gene's germline CDR1 is SGHDT and CDR2 YYEEEE. Trimming left V 1 base short and J 5 bases short, with 12 bases between. Here the CDR3 reads CASSLFRRDTEAFF. Written as DNA, the CDR3 is TGTGCCAGCAGCTTGTTTAGGAGGGATACTGAAGCTTTCTTT.

This chain connects TRBV29-1 to TRBJ2-7, with TRBD1 as a possible D gene (6 bases). The CDR3 consists of 12 residues. Looked up from germline, CDR1 is SQVTM and CDR2 is ANQGSEA. V was cut by 5 bases and J by 3 bases, with 11 bases left in between. The CDR3 here is CSVSQGSYEQYF. CDR3 nucleotide sequence: TGCAGCGTTTCACAGGGCAGCTACGAGCAGTACTTC.

The chain recombines TRBV6-1 with TRBJ2-1; unclear D gene. From germline, CDR1 is MNHNS and CDR2 SASEGT. This CDR3 spans 15 amino acids. The V end lost 0 bases, the J end lost 1 base, and 7 bases lay between the germline ends. CDR3 bases: TGTGCCAGCAGTGAAGCACAGCTATCCTACAATGAGCAGTTCTTC. Protein sequence: CASSEAQLSYNEQFF.

The chain is built from TRBV7-9 and TRBJ2-1; 10 nucleotides align to TRBD2. Unmatched junction bases numbered 5, after V lost 5 bases and J lost 4 bases. Germline V gene lookup returns CDR1 SEHNR and CDR2 FQNEAQ (reference sequence). The CDR3 spans 15 residues. CDR3: CASSRTSGGYNEQFF. The CDR3 DNA reads as TGTGCCAGCAGCCGGACTAGCGGAGGATACAATGAGCAGTTCTTC.

The V gene is TRBV29-1, the J gene TRBJ1-1; D is uncertain. The CDR3 runs to 13 residues. Looked up from germline, CDR1 is SQVTM and CDR2 is ANQGSEA. V gave up 4 bases and J gave up 1 base, with 10 bases separating them. This chain's CDR3 is CSVVEAQNTEAFF. DNA for the CDR3: TGCAGCGTTGTGGAGGCCCAGAACACTGAAGCTTTCTTT. The full variable domain, rest sourced from reference TRBV29-1 and TRBJ1-1, is SAVISQKPSRDICQRGTSLTIQCQVDSQVTMMFWYRQQPGQSLTLIATANQGSEATYESGFVIDKFPISRPNLTFSTLTVSNMSPEDSSIYLCSVVEAQNTEAFFGQGTRLTVV.

V and J are TRBV7-9 and TRBJ2-2; D is perhaps TRBD2 (6 bases). The CDR3 spans 16 residues. The V end was cut by 5 bases, the J end by 12 bases, with 25 bases between. Germline CDR1 is SEHNR and CDR2 is FQNEAQ (reference sequence). The CDR3 nucleotides are TGTGCCAGCAGCCCACCCGGGCCGAGTGAGGCGGGGCAGCTGTTTTTT. The encoded protein is CASSPPGPSEAGQLFF.

The sample holds a few counts of this clone. V gene TRBV5-4 combines with J gene TRBJ2-7; TRBD2 aligns across 8 bases. Germline V gene data show CDR1 as SGHNT and CDR2 as YYREEE (reference sequence). There are 17 residues in the CDR3. With 0 bases clipped from V and 2 bases from J, the junction kept 10 bases outside the gene matches. The CDR3 protein is CASSLGGAGVPAYEQYF. The CDR3 coding sequence is TGTGCCAGCAGCTTGGGTGGAGCGGGGGTACCCGCCTACGAGCAGTACTTC.

The V gene is TRBV27, the J gene TRBJ2-1; D is uncertain. The CDR3 spans 14 residues. V was clipped by 3 bases and J by 8 bases, with 14 bases between them. Germline CDR1 MNHEY, CDR2 SMNVEV (reference sequence). CDR3 amino acids: CASSFTPLTDEQFF. In DNA, the CDR3 is TGTGCCAGCAGTTTTACCCCTCTCACGGATGAGCAGTTCTTC.

The chain recombines TRBV6-4 with TRBJ2-1, with 9 bases aligning to TRBD2. Germline CDR1 MRHNA, CDR2 SNTAGT. The trim removed 4 bases at V and 3 bases at J, leaving 13 bases unmatched. The CDR3 has 18 amino acids. As DNA, the CDR3 is TGTGCCAGCAGTGCCATTGCCGGAACTAGCGGGTACTACAATGAGCAGTTCTTC. Amino acids: CASSAIAGTSGYYNEQFF.

The rearrangement uses TRBV4-1 and TRBJ1-1; D gene ambiguous. Germline CDR1 reads MGHRA; CDR2 reads YSYEKL. Deletions cut 0 bases from V and 3 bases from J, with 5 bases between. The CDR3 extends over 13 amino acids. The CDR3 reads CASSQEPYTEAFF. The CDR3 DNA follows: TGCGCCAGCAGCCAAGAGCCCTACACTGAAGCTTTCTTT.

The chain joins TRBV27 to TRBJ1-1, with a tentative D call TRBD1 (6 bases). Germline CDR1 reads MNHEY; CDR2 reads SMNVEV (reference sequence). This CDR3 is built from 14 residues. V was clipped by 4 bases and J by 3 bases, with 12 bases between them. The CDR3 spells CASSWDTTHTEAFF. DNA for the CDR3: TGTGCCAGCAGTTGGGACACTACTCACACTGAAGCTTTCTTT.

V and J are TRBV5-1 and TRBJ2-3; TRBD2 agrees at 12 bases. Germline V CDR1 and CDR2: SGHRS, YFSETQ. Unmatched junction bases numbered 16, after V lost 0 bases and J lost 2 bases. CDR3 length equals 21 residues. DNA of the CDR3: TGCGCCAGCAGCTTGGGGGTGGCCGAATACGGACTAGCGGGGTACACAGATACGCAGTATTTT. Translating gives CASSLGVAEYGLAGYTDTQYF.